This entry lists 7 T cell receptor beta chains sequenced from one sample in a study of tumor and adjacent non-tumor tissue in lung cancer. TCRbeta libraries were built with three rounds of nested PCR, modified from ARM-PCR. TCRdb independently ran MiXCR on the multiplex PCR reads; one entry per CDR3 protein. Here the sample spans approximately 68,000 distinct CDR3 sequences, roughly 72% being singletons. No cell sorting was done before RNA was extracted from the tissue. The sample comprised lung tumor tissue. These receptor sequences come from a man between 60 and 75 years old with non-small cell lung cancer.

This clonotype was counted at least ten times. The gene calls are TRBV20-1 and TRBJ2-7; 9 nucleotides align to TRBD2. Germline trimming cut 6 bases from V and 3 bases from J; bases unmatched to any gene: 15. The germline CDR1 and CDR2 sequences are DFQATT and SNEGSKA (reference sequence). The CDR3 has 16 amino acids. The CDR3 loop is CSATLYRGRAVYEQYF. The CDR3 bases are TGCAGTGCGACACTCTATCGCGGGAGGGCCGTCTACGAGCAGTACTTC.

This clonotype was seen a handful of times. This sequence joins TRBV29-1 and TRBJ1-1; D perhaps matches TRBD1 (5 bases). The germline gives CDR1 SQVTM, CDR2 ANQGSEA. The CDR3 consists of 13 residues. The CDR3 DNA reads TGCATCGCCTCTGCAGGGCGGGACACTGAAGCTTTCTTT. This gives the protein CIASAGRDTEAFF.

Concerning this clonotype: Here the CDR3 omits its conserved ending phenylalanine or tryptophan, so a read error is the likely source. DNA of the CDR3: TGTACCAACAGTTTCCATCAGCGGGACCACAATGAGCAGTTCTTA. Residues: CTNSFHQRDHNEQFL. This chain links TRBV12-3 or TRBV12-4 with TRBJ2-1; 7 bases align to TRBD2. The CDR3 is 15 residues long.

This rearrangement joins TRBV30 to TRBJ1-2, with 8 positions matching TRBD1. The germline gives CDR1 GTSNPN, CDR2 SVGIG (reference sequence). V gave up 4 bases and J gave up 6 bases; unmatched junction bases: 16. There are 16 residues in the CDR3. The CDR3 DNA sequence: TGTGCCTGGAATGGGATCGGACAGGGACGACGCGATGGCTACACCTTC. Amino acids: CAWNGIGQGRRDGYTF.

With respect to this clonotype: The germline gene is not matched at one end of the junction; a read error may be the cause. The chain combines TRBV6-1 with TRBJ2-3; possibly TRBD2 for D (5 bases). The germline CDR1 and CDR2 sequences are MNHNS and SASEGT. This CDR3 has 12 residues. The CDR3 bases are TGTGCCAGGACTCCTAGCACAGATACACAGTATTTT. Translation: CARTPSTDTQYF.

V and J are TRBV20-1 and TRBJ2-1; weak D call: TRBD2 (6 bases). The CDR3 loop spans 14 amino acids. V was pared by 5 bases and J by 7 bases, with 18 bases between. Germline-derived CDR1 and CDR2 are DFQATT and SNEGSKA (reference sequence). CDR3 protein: CSALIEGGRNEQFF. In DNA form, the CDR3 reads TGCAGTGCTTTGATAGAGGGAGGACGAAATGAGCAGTTCTTC.

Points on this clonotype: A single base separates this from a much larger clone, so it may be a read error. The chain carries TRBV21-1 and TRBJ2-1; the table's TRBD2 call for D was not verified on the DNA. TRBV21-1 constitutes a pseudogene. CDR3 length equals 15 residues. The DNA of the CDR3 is TGTGCCTGCAGCAATGAAGGCCGAGGGAGCAATGAGCAGTTCTTC. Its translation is CACSNEGRGSNEQFF.